Listed here are 8 T cell receptor beta chains from one sample, sequenced in a study of radiotherapy plus CTLA-4 blockade in lung cancer. The method was immunoSEQ multiplex PCR; TCRdb's version includes in-frame clones alone and lacks a portion of them. Among more than 90,000 clones listed, 81% were seen once. The material sequenced was peripheral blood, taken from a patient treated with radiotherapy plus ipilimumab. The receptors originated from a human donor with non-small cell lung cancer that progressed on radiotherapy plus ipilimumab. Some clones in this sample may be carry-over from other donors' samples.

The gene calls are TRBV6-5 and TRBJ1-2; 7 bases align to TRBD1. Trimming removed 9 bases from V and 5 bases from J; junction bases left unmatched: 12. The CDR3 has 14 residues. The germline CDR1 and CDR2 sequences are MNHEY and SVGAGI. The CDR3 spells CASGRGQFLYGYTF. In nucleotides, the CDR3 is TGTGCCAGTGGAAGGGGACAGTTCTTGTATGGCTACACCTTC.

The V call is TRBV2, the J call TRBJ1-6; 7 bases agree with TRBD1. CDR1 is SNHLY, CDR2 FYNNEI, per germline. The CDR3 loop spans 13 amino acids. V trimming: 8 bases; J trimming: 7 bases; junction bases outside the gene matches: 5. This chain's CDR3 is CASGTEVNSPLHF. DNA of the CDR3: TGTGCCAGCGGGACAGAAGTCAATTCACCCCTCCACTTT.

Only a few counts were recorded for this clone. V gene TRBV2 combines with J gene TRBJ1-3; 8 bases are shared with TRBD1. J lost 4 bases, V lost 11 bases, and 4 bases had no gene match. The CDR3 contains 12 residues. Germline values: CDR1 SNHLY, CDR2 FYNNEI. Here the CDR3 reads CAGRDRGNTIYF. Written as DNA, the CDR3 is TGTGCCGGCCGGGACAGGGGAAACACCATATATTTT.

The rearrangement uses TRBV5-1 and TRBJ2-1, with unresolved D. Trimming stripped 0 bases from V and 8 bases from J, with 9 bases between. The CDR3 contains 13 residues. Germline V gene lookup returns CDR1 SGHRS and CDR2 YFSETQ. This chain's CDR3 is CASSLADGYEQFF. CDR3 nucleotides: TGCGCCAGCAGCTTGGCGGATGGGTATGAGCAGTTCTTC. Together with reference TRBV5-1 and TRBJ2-1, the CDR3 gives the full variable domain: KAGVTQTPRYLIKTRGQQVTLSCSPISGHRSVSWYQQTPGQGLQFLFEYFSETQRNKGNFPGRFSGRQFSNSRSEMNVSTLELGDSALYLCASSLADGYEQFFGPGTRLTVL.

J is TRBJ2-4 and V is TRBV5-1; D perhaps matches TRBD2 (5 bases). CDR1 is SGHRS and CDR2 is YFSETQ in the germline V gene. This CDR3 is built from 16 residues. V was shortened by 3 bases and J by 0 bases, with 13 bases between the two germline ends. The CDR3 spells CASSSSPGLAKNIQYF. In DNA, the CDR3 is TGCGCCAGCAGCTCCTCCCCGGGGTTAGCCAAAAACATTCAGTACTTC.

The V and J genes are TRBV10-3 and TRBJ2-3; 8 bases map to TRBD1. Germline assignment: CDR1 ENHRY and CDR2 SYGVKD. The CDR3 loop spans 14 amino acids. J lost 0 bases, V lost 10 bases, and 6 bases had no gene match. The CDR3 nucleotides are TGTGCCACCGACAGGGGCCGTAGCACAGATACGCAGTATTTT. Encoded protein: CATDRGRSTDTQYF.

The genes are TRBV7-8 and TRBJ2-3; D is uncertain. Germline loops: CDR1 SGHVS, CDR2 FQNEAQ. Trimming stripped 0 bases from V and 2 bases from J, with 6 bases between. The CDR3 runs 14 residues. CDR3 in DNA: TGTGCCAGCAGCTTAGCACGGTACACAGATACGCAGTATTTT. Its translation is CASSLARYTDTQYF.

The genes are TRBV28 and TRBJ2-1; perhaps TRBD2 as D (5 bases). Germline CDR1 and CDR2: MDHEN and SYDVKM. V gave up 7 bases and J gave up 3 bases, with 13 bases separating them. This CDR3 contains 14 residues. The CDR3 coding sequence is TGTGCCAGCACCCCCCGGGGAAACTACAATGAGCAGTTCTTC. Residues: CASTPRGNYNEQFF.